This T cell receptor (beta chain) originates from a study of control samples from healthy donors and cancer patients. V was clipped by 4 bases and J by 5 bases, with 6 bases between them. There are 12 residues in the CDR3. CDR1 and CDR2 from the germline V gene are MNHEY and SVGEGT. Sequencing was performed with immunoSEQ multiplex PCR; in TCRdb, only in-frame clones are kept and a portion is missing. The profile shows over 70,000 clones, approximately 88% of them singletons. The clonotype was recovered from a woman aged 45-59 years with colorectal cancer. The sequenced sample was PBMCs. This chain joins TRBV6-2 or TRBV6-3 and TRBJ2-4; D is ambiguous. DNA of the CDR3: TGTGCCAGCAGTTCCAGCCAAAACATTCAGTACTTC. Encoded protein: CASSSSQNIQYF.